One sample yielded the 5 T cell receptor beta chains listed below, sequenced in a study of shared clonotypes between healthy human individuals. Only in-frame clones appear in the TCRdb table, and some are missing; sequencing was by immunoSEQ multiplex PCR. The sample lists 1,100,000 or so clones, more than 75% occurring once. Sequenced: memory CD4+ T cells from PBMCs. As for subset: CD45RA-negative fraction. All receptors derive from a man aged 18 to 30 in good health. Some clones in this sample may be carry-over from other donors' samples.

The chain uses TRBV7-9 and TRBJ1-5, with 9 bases lining up with TRBD1. Losses at the gene ends were 0 bases for V and 7 bases for J; bases not matched to a gene: 7. This CDR3 has 16 amino acids. Germline V CDR1 and CDR2: SEHNR, FQNEAQ (reference sequence). The CDR3 spells CASSLATGGKGQPQHF. CDR3 nucleotide sequence: TGTGCCAGCAGCTTAGCCACAGGGGGCAAAGGGCAGCCCCAGCATTTT.

The genes are TRBV18 and TRBJ2-7, with D tentatively TRBD1 (5 bases). This CDR3 is 14 amino acids long. V lost 0 bases and J lost 2, with 8 bases in between. Germline CDR1 reads KGHSH; CDR2 reads LQKENI. This CDR3 reads CASSPPGRAYEQYF. CDR3 nucleotides: TGTGCCAGCTCACCACCGGGCAGGGCCTACGAGCAGTACTTC.

The gene calls are TRBV21-1 and TRBJ2-7; TRBD2, the table's D call, lacks a check against the DNA. TRBV21-1 is listed as a pseudogene. The length of the CDR3 is 15 residues. The CDR3 DNA is TGTGCCAGCTGGAGACTAGCGCGGGACTCCTACGAGCAGTACTTC. Protein: CASWRLARDSYEQYF.

As to this clone: Other DNA sequences within the sample encode an identical CDR3. The CDR3 spells CASSFGGKETQYF. CDR3 DNA sequence: TGTGCCAGCAGTTTCGGGGGGAAAGAGACCCAGTACTTC. The chain joins TRBV28 to TRBJ2-5; 7 bases are a match to TRBD2. The trim removed 3 bases at V and 3 bases at J, leaving 1 base unmatched. The germline CDR1 and CDR2 sequences are MDHEN and SYDVKM. The CDR3 is 13 amino acids.

The rearrangement uses TRBV4-1 and TRBJ2-1, with TRBD2 matching 11 bases. This CDR3 comprises 19 residues. The V and J ends lost 0 bases and 3 bases, in that order; junction bases with no gene match: 10. The V gene's germline CDR1 is MGHRA and CDR2 YSYEKL. CDR3 sequence reads: CASSQDRLSGGGHYNEQFF. The CDR3 region has the DNA TGCGCCAGCAGCCAAGATCGGCTTAGCGGGGGGGGCCACTACAATGAGCAGTTCTTC.